This TCR beta chain was recovered during a study of human T cells and chemical hapten exposure. On the study more broadly: Alopecia areata, totalis and universalis patients, mostly female, were included.

This sample's time point: pre-sensitization, week 0. The treatment: therapeutic diphenylcyclopropenone sensitization with weekly scalp DPC. MiXCR, applied by TCRdb to the RACE reads, yields one record per CDR3 protein. The sample holds 250,000 or so distinct CDR3 sequences; about 7.7% are singletons and the top ten take 1.2%. Germline CDR1 reads SGHTA; CDR2 reads FQGNSA. V lost 2 bases, J lost 9 bases, and 11 bases stayed unmatched. The CDR3 loop spans 16 amino acids. Many counts were recorded for this clonotype. The source was whole blood, collected in connection with sensitization to the hapten diphenylcyclopropenone (DPC). V gene TRBV7-2 combines with J gene TRBJ2-7, with 12 nucleotides matching TRBD2. The source is a young man with alopecia areata. Some clones in this sample may be carry-over from other donors' samples. CDR3 sequence: CASSLQGRLAGEGQYF. The CDR3 bases are TGTGCCAGCAGCTTACAAGGACGACTAGCGGGGGAAGGGCAGTACTTC.